These 3 T cell receptor beta chains were all obtained from the same sample, sequenced in a study of OX40 agonist ivuxolimab in advanced cancers. The data were produced by immunoSEQ multiplex PCR, yet TCRdb's version contains in-frame clones alone and is incomplete. The data contain approximately 30,000 clones, 80% to 85% of them seen just once; the ten biggest clones take up 22%. The material sequenced was CD4+ or CD8+ T cells sorted from blood, taken in a trial of the OX40 agonist ivuxolimab. These receptors were taken from an adult with an advanced solid tumor such as melanoma, head and neck, liver or kidney cancer.

CDR3 DNA sequence: TGTGCCAGCTCACCAAGGCAGGGGATTAGTGTTGAGCAGTTCTTC. It yields the protein CASSPRQGISVEQFF. V and J are TRBV18 and TRBJ2-1; the D gene is possibly TRBD1 (6 bases). V gave up 2 bases and J gave up 9 bases, with 17 bases separating them. Germline CDR1 KGHSH, CDR2 LQKENI. This CDR3 is 15 amino acids long.

This clone has a count of ten or more. The sample has other DNA sequences that encode this CDR3 too. The chain uses TRBV28 and TRBJ2-7; 12 nucleotides agree with TRBD2. CDR1 and CDR2 (germline): MDHEN, SYDVKM. The CDR3 spans 15 residues. The V segment lost 6 bases and the J segment 1 base; nucleotides outside the gene matches: 4. The CDR3 bases are TGTGCCAGCAGAGTGACTAGCGGGAGATCCTACGAGCAGTACTTC. This encodes CASRVTSGRSYEQYF.

The CDR3 sequence is CASSPRDRGPLSNQPQHF. The CDR3 nucleotides read TGCGCCAGCAGCCCCCGGGACAGGGGGCCTTTGAGCAATCAGCCCCAGCATTTT. The chain combines TRBV5-1 with TRBJ1-5; TRBD1 agrees at 12 bases. Trimming cost V 4 bases and J 1 base; bases outside gene matches: 9. The CDR3 runs 18 residues. CDR1 is SGHRS and CDR2 is YFSETQ in the germline V gene.